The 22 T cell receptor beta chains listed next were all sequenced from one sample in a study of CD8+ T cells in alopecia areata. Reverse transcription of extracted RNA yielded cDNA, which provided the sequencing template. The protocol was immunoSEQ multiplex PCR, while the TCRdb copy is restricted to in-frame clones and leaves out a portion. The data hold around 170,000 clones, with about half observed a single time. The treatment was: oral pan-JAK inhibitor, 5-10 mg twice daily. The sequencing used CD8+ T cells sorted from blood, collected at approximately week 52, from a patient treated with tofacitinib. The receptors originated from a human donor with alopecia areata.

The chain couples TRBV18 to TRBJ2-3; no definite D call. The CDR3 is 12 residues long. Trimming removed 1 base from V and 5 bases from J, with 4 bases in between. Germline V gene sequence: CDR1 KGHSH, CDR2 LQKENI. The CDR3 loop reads CASSPHQDTQYF. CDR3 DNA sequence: TGTGCCAGCTCACCACATCAAGATACGCAGTATTTT. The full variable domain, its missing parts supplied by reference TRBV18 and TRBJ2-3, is NAGVMQNPRHLVRRRGQEARLRCSPMKGHSHVYWYRQLPEEGLKFMVYLQKENIIDESGMPKERFSAEFPKEGPSILRIQQVVRGDSAAYFCASSPHQDTQYFGPGTRLTVL.

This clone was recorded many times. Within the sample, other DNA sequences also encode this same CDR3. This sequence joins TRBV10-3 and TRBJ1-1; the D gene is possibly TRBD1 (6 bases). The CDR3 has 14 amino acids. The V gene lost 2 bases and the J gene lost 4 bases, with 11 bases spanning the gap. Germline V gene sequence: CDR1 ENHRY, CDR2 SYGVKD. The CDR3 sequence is CAISEGGAITEAFF. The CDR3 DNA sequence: TGTGCCATCAGTGAGGGGGGGGCTATCACTGAAGCTTTCTTT.

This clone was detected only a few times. The CDR3 DNA reads as TGCAGCGTTGAAAAGCCAGAGAACACCGGGGAGCTGTTTTTT. Encoded protein: CSVEKPENTGELFF. J is TRBJ2-2 and V is TRBV29-1; the D is unclear. CDR1 SQVTM and CDR2 ANQGSEA come from the germline V gene. This CDR3 comprises 14 residues. Trimming took off 2 bases at V and 1 base at J, with 8 bases between the two ends.

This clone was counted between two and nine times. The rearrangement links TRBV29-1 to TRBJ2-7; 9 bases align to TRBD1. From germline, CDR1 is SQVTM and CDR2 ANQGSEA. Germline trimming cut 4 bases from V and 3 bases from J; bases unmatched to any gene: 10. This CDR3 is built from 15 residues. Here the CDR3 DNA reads TGCAGCGTTGCCGGTACTACGGACAGGGGCTACGAGCAGTACTTC. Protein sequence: CSVAGTTDRGYEQYF.

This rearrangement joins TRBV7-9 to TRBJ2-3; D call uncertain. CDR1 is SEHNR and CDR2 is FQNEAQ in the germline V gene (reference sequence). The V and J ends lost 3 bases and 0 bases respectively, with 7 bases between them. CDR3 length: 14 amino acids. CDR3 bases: TGTGCCAGCAGCTTTGGCAGGAGCACAGATACGCAGTATTTT. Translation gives CASSFGRSTDTQYF.

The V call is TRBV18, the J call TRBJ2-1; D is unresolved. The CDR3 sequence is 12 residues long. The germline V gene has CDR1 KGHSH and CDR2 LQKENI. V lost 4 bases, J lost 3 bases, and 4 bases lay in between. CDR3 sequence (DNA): TGTGCCAGCTCACAGGTCTACAATGAGCAGTTCTTC. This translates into CASSQVYNEQFF.

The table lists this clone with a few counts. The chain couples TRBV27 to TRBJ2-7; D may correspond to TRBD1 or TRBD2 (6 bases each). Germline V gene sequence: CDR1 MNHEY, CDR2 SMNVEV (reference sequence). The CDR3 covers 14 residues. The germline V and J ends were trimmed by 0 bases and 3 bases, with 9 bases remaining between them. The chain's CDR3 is CASSLSRGHYEQYF. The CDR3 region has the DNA TGTGCCAGCAGTTTATCCCGGGGGCACTACGAGCAGTACTTC.

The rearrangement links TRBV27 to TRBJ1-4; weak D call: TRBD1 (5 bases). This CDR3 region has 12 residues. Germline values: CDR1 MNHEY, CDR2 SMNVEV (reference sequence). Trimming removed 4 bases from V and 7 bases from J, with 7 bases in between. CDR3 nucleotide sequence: TGTGCCAGCAGTTGGAGGGGTGAAAAACTGTTTTTT. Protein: CASSWRGEKLFF.

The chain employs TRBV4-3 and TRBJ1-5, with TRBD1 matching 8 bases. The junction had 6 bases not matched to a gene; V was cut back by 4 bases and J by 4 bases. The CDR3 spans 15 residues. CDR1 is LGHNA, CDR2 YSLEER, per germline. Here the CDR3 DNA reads TGCGCCAGCAGCCCTGGAAGGACAGGGAATCAGCCCCAGCATTTT. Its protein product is CASSPGRTGNQPQHF.

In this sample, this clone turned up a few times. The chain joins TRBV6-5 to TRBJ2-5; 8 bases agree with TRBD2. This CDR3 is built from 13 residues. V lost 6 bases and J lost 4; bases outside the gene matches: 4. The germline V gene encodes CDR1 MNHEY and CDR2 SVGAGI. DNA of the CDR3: TGTGCCAGCAGGGGTCGGGGGGGAGAGACCCAGTACTTC. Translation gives CASRGRGGETQYF.

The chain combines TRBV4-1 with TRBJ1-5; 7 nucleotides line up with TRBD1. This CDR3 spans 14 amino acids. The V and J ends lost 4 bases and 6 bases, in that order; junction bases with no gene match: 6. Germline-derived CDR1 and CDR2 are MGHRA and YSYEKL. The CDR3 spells CASSRDQGVQPQHF. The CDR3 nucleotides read TGCGCCAGCAGCCGAGACCAGGGGGTTCAGCCCCAGCATTTT.

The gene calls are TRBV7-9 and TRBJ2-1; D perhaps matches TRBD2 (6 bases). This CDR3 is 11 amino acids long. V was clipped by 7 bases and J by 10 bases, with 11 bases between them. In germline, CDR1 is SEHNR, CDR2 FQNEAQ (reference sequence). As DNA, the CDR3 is TGTGCCAGCATCCACCGGGGGGAGCAGTTCTTC. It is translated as CASIHRGEQFF.

This chain's CDR3 is CASSDTGGTDTQYF. The CDR3 region has the DNA TGCGCCAGCAGTGACACAGGGGGCACAGATACGCAGTATTTT. The chain combines TRBV10-1 with TRBJ2-3; TRBD1 agrees at 7 bases. The CDR3 is 14 residues long. V shed 3 bases, J shed 1 base, and the junction held 1 base outside the gene matches. Germline CDR1 and CDR2: WNHNN and SYGVQD (reference sequence).

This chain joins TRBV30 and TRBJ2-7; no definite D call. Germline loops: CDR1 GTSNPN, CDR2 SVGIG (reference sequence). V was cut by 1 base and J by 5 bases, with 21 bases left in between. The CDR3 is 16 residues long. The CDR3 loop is CAWSDIRALDSDEQYF. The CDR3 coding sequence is TGTGCCTGGAGTGATATCCGGGCACTTGATTCGGACGAGCAGTACTTC.

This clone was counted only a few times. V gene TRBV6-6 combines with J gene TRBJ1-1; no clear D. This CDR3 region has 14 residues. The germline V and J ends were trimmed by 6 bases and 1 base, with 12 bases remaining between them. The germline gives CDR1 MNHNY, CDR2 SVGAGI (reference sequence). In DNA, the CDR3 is TGTGCCAGCAGGCCCGGAGGGCCGAACACTGAAGCTTTCTTT. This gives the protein CASRPGGPNTEAFF.

The CDR3 DNA is TGCAGCGCGTCCGGGACAGGGGGCTATGAAAAACTGTTTTTT. This translates into CSASGTGGYEKLFF. This sequence joins TRBV29-1 and TRBJ1-4, with 12 bases fitting TRBD1. Germline assignment: CDR1 SQVTM and CDR2 ANQGSEA. Trimming took 7 bases from V and 6 from J; bases not matched to a gene: 6. CDR3 length: 14 amino acids.

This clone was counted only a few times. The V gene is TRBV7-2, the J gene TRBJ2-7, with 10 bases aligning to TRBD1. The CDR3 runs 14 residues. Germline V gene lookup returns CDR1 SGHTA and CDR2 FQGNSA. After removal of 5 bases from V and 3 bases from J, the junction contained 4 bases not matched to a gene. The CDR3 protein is CASSPRDRGYEQYF. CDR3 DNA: TGTGCCAGCAGCCCCCGGGACAGGGGCTACGAGCAGTACTTC.

CDR3 nucleotide sequence: TGCGCCAGCAGCCAAGTGGCGTCGCCAATTATGAACACTGAAGCTTTCTTT. It specifies CASSQVASPIMNTEAFF. V and J are TRBV4-3 and TRBJ1-1; no reliable D call. Per germline, CDR1 LGHNA and CDR2 YSLEER. CDR3 length: 17 amino acids. With 1 base removed from V and 0 bases from J, the gap between germline ends came to 15 bases.

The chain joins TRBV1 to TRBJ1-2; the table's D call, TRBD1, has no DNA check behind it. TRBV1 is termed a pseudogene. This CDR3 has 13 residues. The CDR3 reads CTSSHLTVYGYTF. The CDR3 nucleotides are TGCACCAGCAGCCACCTCACAGTTTATGGCTACACCTTC.

The CDR3 region has the DNA TGTGCCAGCAGCCCGGTGGGGACTGAAGCTTTCTTT. It codes for CASSPVGTEAFF. This chain uses TRBV6-5 with TRBJ1-1, with D unresolved. CDR3 length: 12 residues. V shed 6 bases and J shed 5 bases, with 10 bases lying between them. Germline CDR1 is MNHEY and CDR2 is SVGAGI.

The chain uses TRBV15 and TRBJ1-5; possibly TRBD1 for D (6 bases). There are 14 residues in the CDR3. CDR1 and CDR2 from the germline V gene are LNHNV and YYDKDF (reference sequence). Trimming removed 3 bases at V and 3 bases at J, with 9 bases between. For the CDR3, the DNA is TGTGCCACCAGCAGCACAGGGCTCAATCAGCCCCAGCATTTT. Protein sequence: CATSSTGLNQPQHF.

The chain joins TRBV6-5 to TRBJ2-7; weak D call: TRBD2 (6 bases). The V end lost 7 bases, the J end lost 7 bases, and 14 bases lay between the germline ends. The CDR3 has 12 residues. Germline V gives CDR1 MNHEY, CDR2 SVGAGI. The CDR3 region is CASTGDAFEQYF. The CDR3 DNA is TGTGCCAGCACGGGGGACGCCTTTGAGCAGTACTTC.